The clone carrying this T cell receptor (beta chain) came up a few times. Its antigen is not identified. The data stem from a study of blood T cells in healthy people across ages. The CDR3 runs 15 residues. The V and J ends lost 2 bases and 3 bases, in that order; junction bases with no gene match: 4. Germline CDR1 and CDR2: MNHEY and SVGEGT. Per-sample PBMC isolation yielded at least 6 million cells. General study points: The diversity estimates, figures obtained from one million T cells, were considered underestimates. The recorded TCR beta diversity per million T cells decreased in a roughly linear manner with age. TCR beta diversity was tightly associated with the proportion of naive T cells.

It was with a sample-barcoded 5' primer and a J-beta primer mix that a second PCR of about 7 to 12 cycles was run. MiXCR was run by TCRdb on the 5' RACE reads, yielding one entry per CDR3 protein. The data show some 1.5 million distinct CDR3 sequences, 35% to 45% seen once. This TCR came from a woman aged 18-30 years in good health. V and J are TRBV6-2 or TRBV6-3 and TRBJ2-1, with 7 bases fitting TRBD2. The sequencing input was blood. The chain's CDR3 is CASSYAGVLYNEQFF. The CDR3 coding sequence is TGTGCCAGCAGTTACGCGGGAGTCCTCTACAATGAGCAGTTCTTC.